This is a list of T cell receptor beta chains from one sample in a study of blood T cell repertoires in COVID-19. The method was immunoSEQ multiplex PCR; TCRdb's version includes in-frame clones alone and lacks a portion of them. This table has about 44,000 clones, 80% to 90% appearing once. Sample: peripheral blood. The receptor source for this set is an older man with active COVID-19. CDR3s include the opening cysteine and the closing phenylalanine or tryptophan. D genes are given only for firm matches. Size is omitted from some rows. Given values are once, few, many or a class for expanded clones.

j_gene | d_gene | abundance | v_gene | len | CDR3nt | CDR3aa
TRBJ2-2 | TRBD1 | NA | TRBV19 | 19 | TGTGCCAGTAACTCATTCCCGGGACAGGGAAAAGTCGAAACCGGGGAGCTGTTTTTT | CASNSFPGQGKVETGELFF
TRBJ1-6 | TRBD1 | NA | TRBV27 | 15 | TGTGCCAGCAGTACGCTACAGGGGGCTAATTCACCCCTCCACTTT | CASSTLQGANSPLHF
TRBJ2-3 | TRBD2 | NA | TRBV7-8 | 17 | TGTGCCAGCAGCCTTCTTACTAGCGGGGGGGCCACAGATACGCAGTATTTT | CASSLLTSGGATDTQYF
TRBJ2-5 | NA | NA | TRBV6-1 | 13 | TGTGCCAGCAGTGACCTATTTGTGGAGACCCAGTACTTC | CASSDLFVETQYF
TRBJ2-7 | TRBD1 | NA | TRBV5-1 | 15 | TGCGCCAGCAGCTTGGCTAGGGAACCAGGGGGCGAGCAGTACTTC | CASSLAREPGGEQYF
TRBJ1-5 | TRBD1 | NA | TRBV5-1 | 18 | TGCGCCAGCAGCTTTGATTCAGGGGACAGGGCCTTTATTCAGCCCCAGCATTTT | CASSFDSGDRAFIQPQHF
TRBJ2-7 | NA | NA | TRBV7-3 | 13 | TGTGCCAGCAGCACCGACAGAACCTACGAGCAGTACTTC | CASSTDRTYEQYF
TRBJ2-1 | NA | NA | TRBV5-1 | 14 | TGCGCCAGCAGCCAGGGGACCCCGACCACTGAGCAGTTCTTC | CASSQGTPTTEQFF
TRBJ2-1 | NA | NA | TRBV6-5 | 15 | TGTGCCAGCAGTTACTGGGACACCGACCCCAATGAGCAGTTCTTC | CASSYWDTDPNEQFF
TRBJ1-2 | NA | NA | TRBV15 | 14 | TGTGCCACCAGCAGAGGCGGAGAACTCTATGGCTACACCTTC | CATSRGGELYGYTF
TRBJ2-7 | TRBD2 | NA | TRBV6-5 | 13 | TGTGCCAGCAGTCCCGGGACTAGCGGGTTGGATTACTTC | CASSPGTSGLDYF
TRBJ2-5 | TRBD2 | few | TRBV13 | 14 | TGTGCCAGCAGCCTTAGTGCTGGCGGGGGGCACGAGAACTTC | CASSLSAGGGHENF
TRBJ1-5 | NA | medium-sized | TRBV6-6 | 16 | TGTGCCAGCAGTGCCGGGACTCGGTCCCGCAATCAGCCCCAGCATTTT | CASSAGTRSRNQPQHF
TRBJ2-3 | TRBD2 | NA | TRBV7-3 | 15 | TGTGCCAGCAGCTTTAGCGGGGGGGGCAGAGATACGCAGTATTTT | CASSFSGGGRDTQYF
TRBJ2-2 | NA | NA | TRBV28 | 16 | TGTGCCAGCAGTCTTAGGACAGAGTGGGACACCGGGGAGCTGTTTTTT | CASSLRTEWDTGELFF
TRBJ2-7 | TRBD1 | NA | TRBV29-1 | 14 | TGCAGCGGACCGGGACAGGCCTACTCCTACGAGCAGTACTTC | CSGPGQAYSYEQYF
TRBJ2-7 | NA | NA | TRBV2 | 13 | TGTGCCAGCAGGCCGGACGGGATCTACGAGCAGTACTTC | CASRPDGIYEQYF
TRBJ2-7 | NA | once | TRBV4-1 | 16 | TGCGCCAGCAGCCAAGGTCCCAGGCAGGTCCGGGGGGAGCAGTACTTC | CASSQGPRQVRGEQYF
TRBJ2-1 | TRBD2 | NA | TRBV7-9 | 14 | TGTGCCAGCAGCTTGACTAGCGGGTACAATGAGCAGTTCTTC | CASSLTSGYNEQFF
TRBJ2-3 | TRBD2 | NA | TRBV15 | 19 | TGTGCCACCAGCAGGTTGGGGCTAGCGGGGGGTCCCCGCACAGATACGCAGTATTTT | CATSRLGLAGGPRTDTQYF
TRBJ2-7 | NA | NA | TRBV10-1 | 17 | TGCGCCAGCAGTGAGCCCGGCGGACAGCTACGGGACTACGAGCAGTACTTC | CASSEPGGQLRDYEQYF
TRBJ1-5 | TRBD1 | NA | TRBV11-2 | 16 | TGTGCCAGCAGCTTAGGGACGGGGGACAGGGGTCAGCCCCAGCATTTT | CASSLGTGDRGQPQHF
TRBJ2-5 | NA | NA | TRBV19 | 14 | TGTGCCAGTAGCCCGACAGTGAACCAAGAGACCCAGTACTTC | CASSPTVNQETQYF
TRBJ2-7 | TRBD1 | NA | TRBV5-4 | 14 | TGTGCCAGCAGCCCTGACAGGGGGAGCCACGAGCAGTACTTC | CASSPDRGSHEQYF
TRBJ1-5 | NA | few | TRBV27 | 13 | TGTGCCAGCAGTTTACAGGCACGTAGGCCCCAGCATTTT | CASSLQARRPQHF
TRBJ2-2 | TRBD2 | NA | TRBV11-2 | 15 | TGTGCCAGCAGCATGACTAGCGGGGGGGCAGGGGAGCTGTTTTTT | CASSMTSGGAGELFF
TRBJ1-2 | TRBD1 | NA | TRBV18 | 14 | TGTGCCAGTATGACCTTGGACAGGGAAAATGGCTACACCTTC | CASMTLDRENGYTF
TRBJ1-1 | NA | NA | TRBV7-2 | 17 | TGTGCCAGCAGCTTTTTTCCTACAGGGTCGGTCGACACTGAAGCTTTCTTT | CASSFFPTGSVDTEAFF
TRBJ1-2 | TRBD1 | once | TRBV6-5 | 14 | TGTGCCAGCAGCACCGGGACAGCCTTCTATGGCTACACCTTC | CASSTGTAFYGYTF
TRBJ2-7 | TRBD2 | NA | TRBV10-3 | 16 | TGTGCCATCAGTAATAGCGGGGGGGCAATAACCTACGAGCAGTACTTC | CAISNSGGAITYEQYF
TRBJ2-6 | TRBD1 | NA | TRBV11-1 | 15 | TGTGCCAGCAGACCACAGGGGGCTGGGGCCAACGTCCTGACTTTC | CASRPQGAGANVLTF
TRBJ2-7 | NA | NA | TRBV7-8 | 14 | TGTGCCAGCAGCTTAGATCCTTCCTCCTACGAGCAGTACTTC | CASSLDPSSYEQYF
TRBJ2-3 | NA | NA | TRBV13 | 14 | TGTGCCAGCAGCTTAGGCAGGGGCACAGATACGCAGTATTTT | CASSLGRGTDTQYF
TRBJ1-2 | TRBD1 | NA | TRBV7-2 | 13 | TGTGCCAGCAGCCGGAGACAGGGGATTAGCTACACCTTC | CASSRRQGISYTF
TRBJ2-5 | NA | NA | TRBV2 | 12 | TGTGCCAGCAGTACCCTAGTGGGGACCCAGTACTTC | CASSTLVGTQYF
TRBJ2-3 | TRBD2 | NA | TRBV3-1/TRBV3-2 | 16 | TGTGCCAGCAGCCAAGATAGTAGCGGGGGGGCAGGTACGCAGTATTTT | CASSQDSSGGAGTQYF